Listed here are 18 T cell receptor beta chains from one sample, sequenced in a study of response to subunit inactivated influenza vaccine. From the RT-PCR reads, TCRdb called clonotypes with MiXCR, one entry per CDR3 protein. The table has around 480,000 distinct CDR3 sequences, approximately 11% seen once. The sample consisted of PBMCs from blood, taken more than 35 days after vaccination. The receptors were sampled from a man aged 50 to 59 who received an inactivated influenza vaccine.

This clonotype was picked up a small number of times. This chain uses TRBV6-1 with TRBJ2-7; unclear D gene. The CDR3 is made up of 12 amino acids. The V end was cut by 1 base, the J end by 6 bases, with 7 bases between. Germline assignment: CDR1 MNHNS and CDR2 SASEGT. The CDR3 DNA sequence: TGTGCCAGCAGTGAAGTCGAGTCCGAGCAGTACTTC. Translating it yields CASSEVESEQYF.

This clonotype was detected a few times. At one boundary the junction diverges from the germline segment, which might be a read error. This chain joins TRBV2 and TRBJ2-2, with 13 bases that match TRBD2. The CDR3 is 15 amino acids. CDR1 SNHLY and CDR2 FYNNEI come from the germline V gene. The DNA for the CDR3 is TGTGCCAGCAGGGGGACTAGCGGGAACGCCGGGGAGCTGTTTTTT. Amino acids: CASRGTSGNAGELFF.

This clonotype occurred a few times. The chain carries TRBV7-9 and TRBJ2-1; no reliable D call. The V gene's germline CDR1 is SEHNR and CDR2 FQNEAQ (reference sequence). The CDR3 is 12 amino acids. V was shortened by 5 bases and J by 9 bases, with 11 bases between the two germline ends. The CDR3 is CASSLDGVEQFF. Written as DNA, the CDR3 is TGTGCCAGCAGCCTCGACGGCGTTGAGCAGTTCTTC. Supplemented by reference TRBV7-9 and TRBJ2-1, the full variable domain reads DTGVSQNPRHKITKRGQNVTFRCDPISEHNRLYWYRQTLGQGPEFLTYFQNEAQLEKSRLLSDRFSAERPKGSFSTLEIQRTEQGDSAMYLCASSLDGVEQFFGPGTRLTVL.

The genes are TRBV9 and TRBJ2-5; D is undetermined. The CDR3 runs to 13 residues. Trimming took 0 bases from V and 0 from J, leaving 3 bases between them. Germline CDR1 SGDLS, CDR2 YYNGEE. DNA for the CDR3: TGTGCCAGCAGCGTAGAAGACCAAGAGACCCAGTACTTC. Translated, it gives CASSVEDQETQYF.

The chain has TRBV21-1 and TRBJ2-1; TRBD1, the table's D call, lacks a check against the DNA. TRBV21-1 is a known pseudogene. The CDR3 spans 15 residues. CDR3 sequence: CASTPGTDFTDEQFF. The CDR3, as DNA: TGTGCCAGCACCCCCGGGACAGATTTTACCGATGAGCAGTTCTTC.

In its sample, this clonotype was seen many times. The rearrangement links TRBV6-5 to TRBJ2-5; the match to TRBD2 covers 11 bases. The CDR3 has 16 residues. Germline V gives CDR1 MNHEY, CDR2 SVGAGI. After removal of 2 bases from V and 4 bases from J, the junction contained 6 bases not matched to a gene. The CDR3 loop is CASSYLLAGVPETQYF. The CDR3 DNA reads TGTGCCAGCAGTTACCTACTAGCGGGGGTCCCAGAGACCCAGTACTTC.

This clonotype was seen at least ten times. The rearrangement links TRBV5-1 to TRBJ2-1, with D perhaps matching TRBD1 (7 bases). Between the trimmed V and J ends, which lost 7 bases and 6 bases, there was a span of 17 bases. The length of the CDR3 is 14 residues. Looked up from germline, CDR1 is SGHRS and CDR2 is YFSETQ. CDR3 coding DNA: TGCGCCAGCGCCGAGGGGGCTAGCGTCAATGAGCAGTTCTTC. Translated: CASAEGASVNEQFF.

The chain has TRBV2 and TRBJ2-7, with D hard to call. The CDR3 has 11 amino acids. V gave up 2 bases and J gave up 7 bases, with 6 bases separating them. Germline V gene lookup returns CDR1 SNHLY and CDR2 FYNNEI. The CDR3 loop is CASSEWGEQYF. The CDR3 DNA sequence: TGTGCCAGCAGTGAATGGGGTGAGCAGTACTTC.

This clonotype was seen only a few times. V is TRBV29-1 and J is TRBJ2-1; TRBD2 matches at 11 bases. V gave up 6 bases and J gave up 7 bases; unmatched junction bases: 5. CDR1 is SQVTM and CDR2 is ANQGSEA in the germline V gene. The CDR3 has 13 residues. CDR3 loop: CSVGLAVGNEQFF. The CDR3 coding sequence is TGCAGCGTGGGACTAGCGGTAGGGAATGAGCAGTTCTTC.

The CDR3 nucleotides are TGTGCCTGGAGCCGAGGGATCGGGGAGCTGTTTTTT. Translating gives CAWSRGIGELFF. This chain links TRBV30 with TRBJ2-2; D is perhaps TRBD2 (5 bases). Trimming cost V 3 bases and J 7 bases, with 9 bases left between them. Germline CDR1 reads GTSNPN; CDR2 reads SVGIG (reference sequence). CDR3 length equals 12 residues. Full variable domain (rest looked up from reference TRBV30 and TRBJ2-2): SQTIHQWPATLVQPVGSPLSLECTVEGTSNPNLYWYRQAAGRGLQLLFYSVGIGQISSEVPQNLSASRPQDRQFILSSKKLLLSDSGFYLCAWSRGIGELFFGEGSRLTVL.

The chain carries TRBV7-2 and TRBJ2-4, with 8 positions matching TRBD1. The CDR3 is made up of 14 amino acids. The V segment lost 4 bases and the J segment 8 bases; nucleotides outside the gene matches: 7. The V gene's germline CDR1 is SGHTA and CDR2 FQGNSA. The CDR3 coding sequence is TGTGCCAGCAGCTCGGACAGGGCGGTCGACATTCAGTACTTC. Encoded protein: CASSSDRAVDIQYF.

This clonotype was seen a few times. The chain uses TRBV5-1 and TRBJ1-4; D is unclear. Between the trimmed V and J ends, which lost 4 bases and 5 bases, there was a span of 15 bases. This CDR3 spans 15 amino acids. The germline V gene has CDR1 SGHRS and CDR2 YFSETQ. The CDR3 region has the DNA TGCGCCAGCAGCGCAGAAGGCAGCCGGAATGAAAAACTGTTTTTT. It translates to CASSAEGSRNEKLFF.

This chain links TRBV18 with TRBJ2-1; 12 bases fit TRBD2. The CDR3 length is 16 residues. Looked up from germline, CDR1 is KGHSH and CDR2 is LQKENI. J gave up 9 bases and V 1 base, and 7 bases lay outside the gene matches. The CDR3 DNA follows: TGTGCCAGCTCACCACTGACTAGCGGGAGCGGCGGTGAGCAGTTCTTC. It translates to CASSPLTSGSGGEQFF.

This clonotype was found a few times. The gene calls are TRBV6-1 and TRBJ2-7; possible D gene TRBD2, 6 bases. V dropped 7 bases and J dropped 0 bases, with 13 bases sitting between them. CDR3 size: 14 residues. Germline CDR1 and CDR2: MNHNS and SASEGT. Here the CDR3 reads CASTNVADSYEQYF. CDR3 DNA sequence: TGTGCCAGCACCAACGTAGCGGACTCCTACGAGCAGTACTTC.

The rearrangement joins TRBV7-2 to TRBJ1-2; a possible D gene is TRBD1 (6 bases). This CDR3 is built from 13 residues. Trimming shortened V by 5 bases and J by 7 bases, and 14 bases separated the two germline ends. The germline CDR1 and CDR2 sequences are SGHTA and FQGNSA. Here the CDR3 reads CASSTYRAGGYTF. In DNA, the CDR3 is TGTGCCAGCAGCACCTACAGGGCAGGTGGCTACACCTTC.

This clonotype came up many times. The junction does not match germline at one end; this may be a read error. The rearrangement joins TRBV4-2 to TRBJ2-1, with 7 bases that match TRBD2. The CDR3 loop spans 13 amino acids. CDR1 and CDR2 (germline): LGHNA, YNFKEQ. DNA for the CDR3: TGTGCCAGCAGCCAAGATGCGGGAGCTTCAAAAACCTTC. It specifies CASSQDAGASKTF.

This clonotype was recorded many times. The genes are TRBV11-2 and TRBJ2-7; TRBD1 matches at 11 bases. CDR3 length: 17 residues. Germline loops: CDR1 SGHAT, CDR2 FQNNGV. V dropped 5 bases and J dropped 5; count of bases not matched to a gene: 14. CDR3: CASSHRLGTGGYHEQYF. The CDR3 DNA is TGTGCCAGCAGCCACCGGCTCGGGACAGGGGGATATCACGAGCAGTACTTC.

The chain uses TRBV5-1 and TRBJ1-5; 9 nucleotides match TRBD1. Germline values: CDR1 SGHRS, CDR2 YFSETQ. The CDR3 totals 16 residues. V lost 5 bases to trimming and J lost 5 bases; unmatched junction nucleotides: 11. The CDR3 nucleotides read TGCGCCAGCAGAGCCGGGACAGGGAAAGGGGATCAGCCCCAGCATTTT. This gives the protein CASRAGTGKGDQPQHF.